The present T cell receptor beta chain was sequenced within a study of molecular identifiers for immune sequencing clone quantification. Study-wide results and caveats: Highly expanded clone sizes could be underestimated by identical TCR molecules that share a barcode.

Bulk TCR libraries were made with methods that had been previously described and with listed TCR primers. MiXCR, run by TCRdb on the PCR reads, gives a single entry per CDR3 protein. The sample carries 40,000 or so distinct CDR3 sequences, about a fifth recorded once. Libraries used roughly 18,000 to 1,000,000 sorted naive CD8 T cells and 10%, 30% or 50% RNA input. For naive CD8 T cells, sorting used the CD8+CD4-CCR7+CD45RA+ phenotype. In its sample, this clonotype was seen many times. The antigen is not known. V was pared by 2 bases and J by 2 bases, with 13 bases between. Germline V gene data show CDR1 as SNHLY and CDR2 as FYNNEI. The CDR3 spans 15 residues.

This receptor was obtained from a human donor in good health. Some libraries in this study had Jurkat cell RNA spiked in. V and J are TRBV2 and TRBJ2-7; the D is unclear. Sequencing was done on a sample of naive CD8+ T cells from blood, with Jurkat cell RNA spiked in. Sample subset: FACS-sorted CD8+CD4-CCR7+CD45RA+ naive T cells. Here the CDR3 DNA reads TGTGCCAGCAGTGAATTGGTCCTCCTCCCCTACGAGCAGTACTTC. Translating gives CASSELVLLPYEQYF.